These 29 T cell receptor beta chains were all obtained from the same sample, sequenced in a study of blood T cell repertoires in COVID-19. Produced via immunoSEQ multiplex PCR; TCRdb's table is partial and in-frame only. The data show 95,000 to 150,000 clones, roughly 89% seen once. The sample was peripheral blood. The origin of the receptors is a woman in her fifties or sixties with COVID-19, enrolled during active disease.

This clone was seen only a few times. The chain has TRBV27 and TRBJ1-5, with 7 bases fitting TRBD1. From germline, CDR1 is MNHEY and CDR2 SMNVEV (reference sequence). V lost 7 bases and J lost 5; bases outside the gene matches: 8. The CDR3 loop spans 14 amino acids. In nucleotides, the CDR3 is TGTGCCAGCACGACAGGGCAGGGTGATCAGCCCCAGCATTTT. Protein sequence: CASTTGQGDQPQHF.

The rearrangement joins TRBV25-1 to TRBJ1-5; D is unclear. Trimming took off 4 bases at V and 9 bases at J, with 7 bases between the two ends. The CDR3 covers 11 residues. From germline, CDR1 is MGHDK and CDR2 SYGVNS. The CDR3 sequence is CASSGAGPQHF. CDR3 sequence (DNA): TGTGCCAGCAGTGGGGCTGGGCCCCAGCATTTT.

V is TRBV30 and J is TRBJ1-3; no firm D call. V lost 0 bases and J 8 bases, leaving 8 bases between the germline ends. The CDR3 sequence is 12 residues long. CDR1 and CDR2 from the germline V gene are GTSNPN and SVGIG (reference sequence). CDR3 amino acids: CAWSVSKDTIYF. The DNA for the CDR3 is TGTGCCTGGAGTGTATCTAAAGACACCATATATTTT. Drawing the rest from reference TRBV30 and TRBJ1-3, the complete variable domain is SQTIHQWPATLVQPVGSPLSLECTVEGTSNPNLYWYRQAAGRGLQLLFYSVGIGQISSEVPQNLSASRPQDRQFILSSKKLLLSDSGFYLCAWSVSKDTIYFGEGSWLTVV.

The rearrangement uses TRBV6-1 and TRBJ1-3; D not resolved. The V gene's germline CDR1 is MNHNS and CDR2 SASEGT. This CDR3 has 15 amino acids. Deletions cut 3 bases from V and 0 bases from J, with 9 bases between. In DNA form, the CDR3 reads TGTGCCAGCAGTGATCAGTCCGTCTCTGGAAACACCATATATTTT. It is translated as CASSDQSVSGNTIYF.

The chain carries TRBV9 and TRBJ1-6, with TRBD1 matching 8 bases. Per germline, CDR1 SGDLS and CDR2 YYNGEE. The trim removed 3 bases at V and 8 bases at J, leaving 10 bases unmatched. This CDR3 comprises 16 residues. The CDR3 sequence is CASSAQGGASHSPLHF. The CDR3 DNA reads as TGTGCCAGCAGCGCACAGGGGGGGGCCTCTCATTCACCCCTCCACTTT. Supplemented by reference TRBV9 and TRBJ1-6, the full variable domain reads DSGVTQTPKHLITATGQRVTLRCSPRSGDLSVYWYQQSLDQGLQFLIQYYNGEERAKGNILERFSAQQFPDLHSELNLSSLELGDSALYFCASSAQGGASHSPLHFGNGTRLTVT.

This clone occurred a few times. The chain couples TRBV29-1 to TRBJ2-1; 8 bases match TRBD1. The CDR3 totals 14 residues. Trimming cost V 0 bases and J 9 bases; bases outside gene matches: 7. Germline V gene data show CDR1 as SQVTM and CDR2 as ANQGSEA. The CDR3 DNA reads as TGCAGCGTTGAAGAGACGGACAGGGTTGGTGAGCAGTTCTTC. Its translation is CSVEETDRVGEQFF.

The J gene is TRBJ2-1, the V gene TRBV7-6; D remains unclear. Looked up from germline, CDR1 is SGHVS and CDR2 is FNYEAQ. CDR3 length equals 12 residues. Trimming left V 5 bases short and J 2 bases short, with 4 bases between. CDR3 sequence (DNA): TGTGCCAGCAGCCCAGCCTACAATGAGCAGTTCTTC. It is translated as CASSPAYNEQFF.

The chain is built from TRBV27 and TRBJ2-7; 10 positions agree with TRBD1. This CDR3 has 17 residues. Germline V gene lookup returns CDR1 MNHEY and CDR2 SMNVEV (reference sequence). J gave up 3 bases and V 2 bases, and 10 bases lay outside the gene matches. The CDR3 loop reads CASSLRTDRDRGYEQYF. In DNA form, the CDR3 reads TGTGCCAGCAGTTTACGCACCGACCGGGACAGGGGCTACGAGCAGTACTTC.

CDR3 coding DNA: TGCAGCGGCATTCGGGGAGGCAGGGCTTTCTTT. Protein product: CSGIRGGRAFF. J is TRBJ1-1 and V is TRBV29-1; no firm D call. This CDR3 has 11 residues. Germline CDR1 is SQVTM and CDR2 is ANQGSEA. V lost 7 bases to trimming and J lost 11 bases, with 17 bases between them.

The chain employs TRBV6-1 and TRBJ2-7, with 10 bases identical to TRBD1. V was clipped by 0 bases and J by 3 bases; unmatched bases: 14. The germline V gene encodes CDR1 MNHNS and CDR2 SASEGT. The CDR3 length is 19 residues. CDR3 loop: CASSEALTWTGGISYEQYF. The CDR3 DNA follows: TGTGCCAGCAGTGAAGCGCTGACATGGACAGGGGGAATTAGCTACGAGCAGTACTTC.

The chain uses TRBV7-2 and TRBJ1-5, with a weak D call TRBD1 (6 bases). Germline CDR1 and CDR2: SGHTA and FQGNSA. This CDR3 comprises 14 residues. Trimming stripped 5 bases from V and 1 base from J, with 9 bases between. CDR3 loop: CASSLTGSNQPQHF. For the CDR3, the DNA is TGTGCCAGCAGCCTTACAGGGAGCAATCAGCCCCAGCATTTT.

The table lists this clone with a few counts. The genes are TRBV3-1 (or the pseudogene TRBV3-2) and TRBJ1-2, with D hard to call. This CDR3 contains 15 residues. V was pared by 1 base and J by 4 bases, with 13 bases between. Germline CDR1 reads LGHDT; CDR2 reads YNNKEL (reference sequence). CDR3 sequence: CASSQATGRSYGYTF. In DNA form, the CDR3 reads TGTGCCAGCAGCCAAGCCACGGGGAGGAGCTATGGCTACACCTTC.

This chain joins TRBV6-5 and TRBJ2-3, with 9 bases identical to TRBD1. V lost 2 bases and J lost 2; bases outside the gene matches: 2. Germline CDR1 MNHEY, CDR2 SVGAGI. The CDR3 has 15 amino acids. Here the CDR3 DNA reads TGTGCCAGCAGTTACGGGACAGGGATCACAGATACGCAGTATTTT. Amino acids: CASSYGTGITDTQYF.

This CDR3 is CASSMWNRGNEKLFF. The CDR3 bases are TGTGCCAGTAGTATGTGGAACAGGGGAAATGAAAAACTGTTTTTT. The gene calls are TRBV19 and TRBJ1-4; 7 bases are a match to TRBD1. Germline loops: CDR1 LNHDA, CDR2 SQIVND (reference sequence). V trimming: 3 bases; J trimming: 5 bases; junction bases outside the gene matches: 6. The CDR3 is 15 amino acids.

The chain joins TRBV18 to TRBJ2-7; 7 bases align to TRBD1. Losses at the gene ends were 6 bases for V and 2 bases for J; bases not matched to a gene: 4. Germline V gene sequence: CDR1 KGHSH, CDR2 LQKENI. The CDR3 loop spans 13 amino acids. The CDR3 DNA follows: TGTGCCAGCTCGCGAGGGACAGCCTACGAGCAGTACTTC. Protein: CASSRGTAYEQYF.

The V gene is TRBV6-2 or TRBV6-3, the J gene TRBJ2-7, with D possibly TRBD1 on 5 matching bases. The germline V gene encodes CDR1 MNHEY and CDR2 SVGEGT. With 3 bases removed from V and 0 bases from J, the gap between germline ends came to 15 bases. This CDR3 contains 16 residues. DNA of the CDR3: TGTGCCAGCAGTTATGATCGCAGGGCCCGCTCCTACGAGCAGTACTTC. Protein product: CASSYDRRARSYEQYF.

The CDR3 sequence is CASSLDGDRGQTQYF. The CDR3 DNA is TGCGCCAGCAGCTTGGATGGGGACAGGGGGCAAACCCAGTACTTC. The chain links TRBV5-1 to TRBJ2-5; 12 nucleotides line up with TRBD1. The germline gives CDR1 SGHRS, CDR2 YFSETQ. V dropped 0 bases and J dropped 8; count of bases not matched to a gene: 5. The CDR3 contains 15 residues.

The rearrangement links TRBV19 to TRBJ2-7; D perhaps matches TRBD2 (5 bases). Trimming shortened V by 5 bases and J by 0 bases, and 11 bases separated the two germline ends. The germline gives CDR1 LNHDA, CDR2 SQIVND (reference sequence). The CDR3 extends over 14 amino acids. The CDR3 spells CASSPGTSSYEQYF. In nucleotides, the CDR3 is TGTGCCAGTAGTCCCGGAACTAGCTCCTACGAGCAGTACTTC. The full variable domain, rest sourced from reference TRBV19 and TRBJ2-7, is DGGITQSPKYLFRKEGQNVTLSCEQNLNHDAMYWYRQDPGQGLRLIYYSQIVNDFQKGDIAEGYSVSREKKESFPLTVTSAQKNPTAFYLCASSPGTSSYEQYFGPGTRLTVT.

The chain uses TRBV24-1 and TRBJ1-1; D is possibly TRBD1 (5 bases). CDR3 length: 19 amino acids. The germline V gene encodes CDR1 KGHDR and CDR2 SFDVKD. V was shortened by 7 bases and J by 5 bases, with 31 bases between the two germline ends. DNA for the CDR3: TGTGCCACCAGGACCCACTTTGCTACGGCCCGGGCGGAGGGGACTGAAGCTTTCTTT. Encoded protein: CATRTHFATARAEGTEAFF.

This chain joins TRBV28 and TRBJ1-5, with 8 nucleotides matching TRBD1. Germline assignment: CDR1 MDHEN and CDR2 SYDVKM. With V trimmed by 6 bases and J by 0 bases, 16 bases remained unmatched. There are 19 residues in the CDR3. The CDR3 spells CASRVRQGPSRNSNQPQHF. CDR3 nucleotide sequence: TGTGCCAGCAGGGTGAGACAGGGGCCCTCAAGAAATAGCAATCAGCCCCAGCATTTT. Looking up the rest from reference TRBV28 and TRBJ1-5 gives the full variable domain: DVKVTQSSRYLVKRTGEKVFLECVQDMDHENMFWYRQDPGLGLRLIYFSYDVKMKEKGDIPEGYSVSREKKERFSLILESASTNQTSMYLCASRVRQGPSRNSNQPQHFGDGTRLSIL.

The chain employs TRBV5-4 and TRBJ2-3; tentative D call: TRBD2 (7 bases). Germline CDR1 is SGHNT and CDR2 is YYREEE (reference sequence). V was cut by 10 bases and J by 2 bases, with 14 bases left in between. The CDR3 has 13 residues. CDR3 DNA: TGTGCCTGGGGGGGGCGGAACACAGATACGCAGTATTTT. This encodes CAWGGRNTDTQYF.

The J gene is TRBJ2-1, the V gene TRBV7-2, with 9 nucleotides matching TRBD2. CDR3 length: 17 amino acids. CDR1 is SGHTA and CDR2 is FQGNSA in the germline V gene. Unmatched junction bases numbered 9, after V lost 0 bases and J lost 6 bases. The CDR3 coding sequence is TGTGCCAGCAGCTTAGCGTGGCGGGGGGGCCCCGGCAATGAGCAGTTCTTC. It codes for CASSLAWRGGPGNEQFF.

The rearrangement uses TRBV6-5 and TRBJ2-2; a weak D match, TRBD1 (6 bases). Germline values: CDR1 MNHEY, CDR2 SVGAGI. The CDR3 has 13 residues. V shed 5 bases and J shed 4 bases, with 8 bases lying between them. The CDR3 loop reads CASSRQVTGELFF. CDR3 DNA sequence: TGTGCCAGCAGTCGACAGGTCACCGGGGAGCTGTTTTTT.

V gene TRBV4-1 combines with J gene TRBJ1-4; D not resolved. The CDR3 has 20 residues. Germline lookup yields CDR1 MGHRA and CDR2 YSYEKL. Trimming removed 1 base at V and 4 bases at J, with 25 bases between. The CDR3 DNA is TGCGCCAGCAGCCAAGGGCGTCTCCTCGATTATCGGTCGGGTAATGAAAAACTGTTTTTT. The encoded protein is CASSQGRLLDYRSGNEKLFF.

V is TRBV2 and J is TRBJ2-2, with D possibly TRBD2 on 5 matching bases. From germline, CDR1 is SNHLY and CDR2 FYNNEI. V dropped 4 bases and J dropped 6 bases, with 9 bases sitting between them. The CDR3 extends over 13 amino acids. In nucleotides, the CDR3 is TGTGCCAGCAGTGGAGAGGGCTCCGGGGAGCTGTTTTTT. This gives the protein CASSGEGSGELFF.

This clone was picked up a small number of times. V is TRBV6-5 and J is TRBJ1-5; no definite D call. The germline V gene encodes CDR1 MNHEY and CDR2 SVGAGI. The CDR3 runs 13 residues. V was pared by 4 bases and J by 6 bases, with 10 bases between. CDR3 sequence: CASSSRLSQPQHF. In nucleotides, the CDR3 is TGTGCCAGCAGTTCGCGGTTGAGTCAGCCCCAGCATTTT.

The rearrangement links TRBV27 to TRBJ2-5; unclear D gene. In germline, CDR1 is MNHEY, CDR2 SMNVEV (reference sequence). Trimming stripped 3 bases from V and 7 bases from J, with 12 bases between. The CDR3 has 13 residues. CDR3 DNA: TGTGCCAGCAGTTTGCCCTCCCCTAGGACCCAGTACTTC. Protein product: CASSLPSPRTQYF.

The gene calls are TRBV7-2 and TRBJ1-5; unclear D gene. The germline CDR1 and CDR2 sequences are SGHTA and FQGNSA. V lost 5 bases to trimming and J lost 0 bases, with 11 bases between them. There are 15 residues in the CDR3. The DNA of the CDR3 is TGTGCCAGCAGCCCTTCCTTTATTAGCAATCAGCCCCAGCATTTT. This encodes CASSPSFISNQPQHF.

The sample holds one count of this clone. The chain recombines TRBV10-3 with TRBJ2-2; 7 bases fit TRBD2. The CDR3 runs to 16 residues. Germline-derived CDR1 and CDR2 are ENHRY and SYGVKD. J gave up 1 base and V 2 bases, and 4 bases lay outside the gene matches. The CDR3 DNA is TGTGCCATCAGTGAGCGGGGAGGGCTGAACACCGGGGAGCTGTTTTTT. Its protein is CAISERGGLNTGELFF.